The 8 T cell receptor beta chains reported below all come from one sample, sequenced in a study of blood T cell repertoires in COVID-19. Generated by immunoSEQ multiplex PCR, the TCRdb table keeps only in-frame clones and is missing some. The table lists around 210,000 clones, about 90% of them singletons, with more than 0.7% in the top ten. Source material: peripheral blood. The receptors originated from an older woman with acute or convalescent COVID-19.

This clone turned up a few times. The rearrangement links TRBV6-5 to TRBJ2-2, with TRBD1 identical over 11 bases. V shed 3 bases, J shed 5 bases, and the junction held 2 bases outside the gene matches. Germline CDR1 MNHEY, CDR2 SVGAGI. This CDR3 is 15 amino acids long. The CDR3 spells CASSYRDRGTGELFF. In nucleotides, the CDR3 is TGTGCCAGCAGTTATAGGGACAGGGGGACCGGGGAGCTGTTTTTT.

CDR3 nucleotides: TGTGCCAGTAGTATTTGGGACAGGGACGGTGAAGCTTTCTTT. It is translated as CASSIWDRDGEAFF. The chain recombines TRBV19 with TRBJ1-1, with 9 bases fitting TRBD1. This CDR3 is built from 14 residues. Germline assignment: CDR1 LNHDA and CDR2 SQIVND (reference sequence). V was clipped by 3 bases and J by 7 bases; unmatched bases: 6.

This chain links TRBV6-5 with TRBJ2-5; TRBD2 agrees at 9 bases. Per germline, CDR1 MNHEY and CDR2 SVGAGI. CDR3 length: 16 amino acids. V was clipped by 3 bases and J by 14 bases; unmatched bases: 19. The DNA of the CDR3 is TGTGCCAGCAGTTATTCGTCGGCGGGAGGGCCAAGAAGGCCCTACTTC. This translates into CASSYSSAGGPRRPYF.

In nucleotides, the CDR3 is TGCGCCAGCAGCTATGGGGACGGAGGGACCTACGAGCAGTACTTC. Encoded protein: CASSYGDGGTYEQYF. This chain uses TRBV5-1 with TRBJ2-7; TRBD2 is a possible D gene (6 bases). The germline V gene encodes CDR1 SGHRS and CDR2 YFSETQ. This CDR3 has 15 residues. Trimming shortened V by 3 bases and J by 2 bases, and 15 bases separated the two germline ends.

The chain links TRBV29-1 to TRBJ2-7; TRBD2 might be the D (5 bases). CDR3 length: 12 amino acids. Germline V gene sequence: CDR1 SQVTM, CDR2 ANQGSEA. V was trimmed by 4 bases and J by 0 bases, leaving 7 bases between them. CDR3 protein: CSVVRGSYEQYF. In DNA form, the CDR3 reads TGCAGCGTTGTTCGGGGCTCCTACGAGCAGTACTTC.

This chain uses TRBV3-1 (or the pseudogene TRBV3-2) with TRBJ2-2; weak D call: TRBD2 (7 bases). The V gene's germline CDR1 is LGHDT and CDR2 YNNKEL (reference sequence). The CDR3 consists of 15 residues. Trimming took 7 bases from V and 4 from J, leaving 16 bases between them. The CDR3 DNA reads TGTGCCAGCATGGGGGGGCTAGCGGCCACCGGGGAGCTGTTTTTT. Protein: CASMGGLAATGELFF.

The rearrangement uses TRBV5-4 and TRBJ1-2, with 9 bases identical to TRBD1. CDR3 length: 14 residues. The V gene's germline CDR1 is SGHNT and CDR2 YYREEE (reference sequence). V lost 5 bases and J lost 3; bases outside the gene matches: 5. CDR3 DNA sequence: TGTGCCAGCAGGGAGACAGGGGGACACTATGGCTACACCTTC. It specifies CASRETGGHYGYTF.

The chain couples TRBV5-1 to TRBJ2-3; D perhaps matches TRBD1 (5 bases). CDR3 length: 15 amino acids. Germline V gives CDR1 SGHRS, CDR2 YFSETQ. V was shortened by 3 bases and J by 3 bases, with 14 bases between the two germline ends. The CDR3 protein is CASSSVTARTDTQYF. The CDR3 DNA reads TGCGCCAGCAGCTCTGTGACAGCTCGTACAGATACGCAGTATTTT.